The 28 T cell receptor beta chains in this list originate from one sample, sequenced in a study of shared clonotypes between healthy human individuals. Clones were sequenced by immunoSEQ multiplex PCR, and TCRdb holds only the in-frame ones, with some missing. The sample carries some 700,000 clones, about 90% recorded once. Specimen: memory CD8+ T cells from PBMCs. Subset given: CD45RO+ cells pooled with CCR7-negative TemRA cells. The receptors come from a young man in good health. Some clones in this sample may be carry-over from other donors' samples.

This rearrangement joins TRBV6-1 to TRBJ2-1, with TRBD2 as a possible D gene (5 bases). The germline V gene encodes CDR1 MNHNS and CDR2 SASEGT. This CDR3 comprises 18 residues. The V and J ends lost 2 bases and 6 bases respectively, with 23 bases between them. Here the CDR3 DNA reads TGTGCCAGCAGTGAATCTATATACTGGTCGGTTGCGGGCAATGAGCAGTTCTTC. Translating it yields CASSESIYWSVAGNEQFF.

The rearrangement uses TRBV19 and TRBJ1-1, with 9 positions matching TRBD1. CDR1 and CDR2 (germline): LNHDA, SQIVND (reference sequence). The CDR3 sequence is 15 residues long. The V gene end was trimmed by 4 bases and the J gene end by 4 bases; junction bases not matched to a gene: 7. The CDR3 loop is CASSTGTGLATEAFF. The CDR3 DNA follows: TGTGCCAGTAGTACCGGGACAGGGCTGGCCACTGAAGCTTTCTTT.

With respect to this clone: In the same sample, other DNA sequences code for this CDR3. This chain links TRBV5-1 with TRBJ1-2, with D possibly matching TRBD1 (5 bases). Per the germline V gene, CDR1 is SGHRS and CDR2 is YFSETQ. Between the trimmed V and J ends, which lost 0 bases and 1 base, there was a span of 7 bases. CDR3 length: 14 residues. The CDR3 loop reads CASSLVGGNYGYTF. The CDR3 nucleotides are TGCGCCAGCAGCTTGGTCGGGGGTAACTATGGCTACACCTTC.

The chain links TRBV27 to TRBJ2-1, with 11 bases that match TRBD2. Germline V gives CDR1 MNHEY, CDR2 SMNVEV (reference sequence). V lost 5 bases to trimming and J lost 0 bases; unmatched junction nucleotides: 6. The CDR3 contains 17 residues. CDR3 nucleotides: TGTGCCAGCAGTCAAGGGACTAGCGGCTTCTCCTACAATGAGCAGTTCTTC. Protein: CASSQGTSGFSYNEQFF.

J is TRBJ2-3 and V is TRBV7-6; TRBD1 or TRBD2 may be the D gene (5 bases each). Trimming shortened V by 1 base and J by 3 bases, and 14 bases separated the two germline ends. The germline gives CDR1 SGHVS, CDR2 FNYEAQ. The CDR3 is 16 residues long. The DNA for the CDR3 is TGTGCCAGCAGCTTAGGAGAGGGTTACAGGACAGATACGCAGTATTTT. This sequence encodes CASSLGEGYRTDTQYF.

The CDR3 coding sequence is TGTGCCAGCAGCCAAGTACCAGGGGCTCACTATGGCTACACCTTC. Amino acids: CASSQVPGAHYGYTF. The gene calls are TRBV4-2 and TRBJ1-2; tentatively, D is TRBD1 (6 bases). Trimming pared 1 base from V and 3 bases from J, leaving 12 bases between. Germline CDR1 is LGHNA and CDR2 is YNFKEQ. The CDR3 spans 15 residues.

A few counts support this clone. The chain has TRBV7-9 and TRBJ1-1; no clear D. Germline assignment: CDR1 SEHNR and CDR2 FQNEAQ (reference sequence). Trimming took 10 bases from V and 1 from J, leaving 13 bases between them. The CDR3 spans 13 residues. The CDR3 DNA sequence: TGTGCCATTTTAACGCCGACGAACACTGAAGCTTTCTTT. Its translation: CAILTPTNTEAFF.

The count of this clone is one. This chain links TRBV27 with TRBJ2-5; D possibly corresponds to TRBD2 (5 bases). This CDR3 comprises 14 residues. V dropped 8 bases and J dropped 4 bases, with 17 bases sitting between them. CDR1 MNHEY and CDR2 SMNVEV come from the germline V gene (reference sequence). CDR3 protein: CASRISDEGETQYF. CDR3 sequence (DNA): TGTGCCAGCCGCATTAGCGATGAGGGAGAGACCCAGTACTTC.

The CDR3, as DNA: TGCGCCAGCAGTGCTGTACCGGGGGGCACCGGGGAGCTGTTTTTT. This encodes CASSAVPGGTGELFF. The chain couples TRBV10-1 to TRBJ2-2; 7 positions match TRBD2. The CDR3 length is 15 residues. Trimming removed 4 bases from V and 4 bases from J; junction bases left unmatched: 6. The germline gives CDR1 WNHNN, CDR2 SYGVQD (reference sequence).

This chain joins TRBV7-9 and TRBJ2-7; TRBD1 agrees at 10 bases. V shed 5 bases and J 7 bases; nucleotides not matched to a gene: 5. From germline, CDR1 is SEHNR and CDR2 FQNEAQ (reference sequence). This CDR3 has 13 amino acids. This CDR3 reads CASSPGTGVEQYF. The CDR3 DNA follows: TGTGCCAGCAGCCCCGGGACAGGGGTTGAGCAGTACTTC.

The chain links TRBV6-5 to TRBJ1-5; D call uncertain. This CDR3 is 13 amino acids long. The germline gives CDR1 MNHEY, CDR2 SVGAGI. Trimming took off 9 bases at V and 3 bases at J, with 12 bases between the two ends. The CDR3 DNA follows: TGTGCCAGTTGGTCTACCCCCAATCAGCCCCAGCATTTT. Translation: CASWSTPNQPQHF.

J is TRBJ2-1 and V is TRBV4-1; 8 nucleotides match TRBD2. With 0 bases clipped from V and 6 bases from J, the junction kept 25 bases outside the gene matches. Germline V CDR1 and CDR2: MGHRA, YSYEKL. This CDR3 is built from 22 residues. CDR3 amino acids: CASSQDSIRGIAGNPSGNEQFF. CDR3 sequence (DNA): TGCGCCAGCAGCCAAGATTCAATCAGGGGTATAGCGGGGAACCCCTCGGGCAATGAGCAGTTCTTC.

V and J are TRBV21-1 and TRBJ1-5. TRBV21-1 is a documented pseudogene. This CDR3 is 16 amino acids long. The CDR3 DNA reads TGTGCCAGGCGGGACACTAAAAAAAATAGCAATCAGCCCCAGCATTTT. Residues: CARRDTKKNSNQPQHF.

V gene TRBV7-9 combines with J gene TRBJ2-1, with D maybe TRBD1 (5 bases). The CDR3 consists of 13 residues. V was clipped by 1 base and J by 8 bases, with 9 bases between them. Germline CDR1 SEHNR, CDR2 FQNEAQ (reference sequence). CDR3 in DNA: TGTGCCAGCAGCTTAGATGTCAGGGATGAGCAGTTCTTC. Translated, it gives CASSLDVRDEQFF.

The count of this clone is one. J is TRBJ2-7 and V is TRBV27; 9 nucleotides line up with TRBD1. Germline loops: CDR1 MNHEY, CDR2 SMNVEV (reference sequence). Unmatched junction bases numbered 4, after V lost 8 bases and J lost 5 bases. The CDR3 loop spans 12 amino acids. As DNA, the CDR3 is TGTGCCAGCCAGGACAGGGGCCACGAGCAGTACTTC. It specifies CASQDRGHEQYF.

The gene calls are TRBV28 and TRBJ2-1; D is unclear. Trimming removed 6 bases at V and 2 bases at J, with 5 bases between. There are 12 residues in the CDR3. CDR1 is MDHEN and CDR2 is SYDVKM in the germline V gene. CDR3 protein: CASRATYNEQFF. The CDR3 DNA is TGTGCCAGCAGAGCTACCTACAATGAGCAGTTCTTC.

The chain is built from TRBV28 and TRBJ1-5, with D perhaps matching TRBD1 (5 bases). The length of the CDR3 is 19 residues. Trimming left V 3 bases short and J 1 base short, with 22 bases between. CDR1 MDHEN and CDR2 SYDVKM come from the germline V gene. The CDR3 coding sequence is TGTGCCAGCAGTTTCGATCCCGGGACGGTGTACCGGAGCAATCAGCCCCAGCATTTT. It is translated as CASSFDPGTVYRSNQPQHF.

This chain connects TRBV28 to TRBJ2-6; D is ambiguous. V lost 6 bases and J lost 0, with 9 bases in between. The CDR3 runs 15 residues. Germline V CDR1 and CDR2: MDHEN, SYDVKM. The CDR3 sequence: CASRLESSGANVLTF. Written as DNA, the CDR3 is TGTGCCAGCAGATTGGAGAGCTCTGGGGCCAACGTCCTGACTTTC.

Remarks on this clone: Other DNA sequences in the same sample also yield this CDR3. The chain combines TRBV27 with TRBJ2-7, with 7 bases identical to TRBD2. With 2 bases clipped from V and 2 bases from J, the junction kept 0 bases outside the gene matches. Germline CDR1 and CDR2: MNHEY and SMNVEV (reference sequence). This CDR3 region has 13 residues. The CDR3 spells CASSLGTTYEQYF. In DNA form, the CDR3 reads TGTGCCAGCAGTTTAGGGACTACCTACGAGCAGTACTTC.

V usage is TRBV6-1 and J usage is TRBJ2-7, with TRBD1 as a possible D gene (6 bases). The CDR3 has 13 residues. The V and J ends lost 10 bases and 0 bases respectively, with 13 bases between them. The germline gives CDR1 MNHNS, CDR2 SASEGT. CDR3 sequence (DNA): TGTGCCATCCAAAAGGACAGCTCCTACGAGCAGTACTTC. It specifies CAIQKDSSYEQYF.

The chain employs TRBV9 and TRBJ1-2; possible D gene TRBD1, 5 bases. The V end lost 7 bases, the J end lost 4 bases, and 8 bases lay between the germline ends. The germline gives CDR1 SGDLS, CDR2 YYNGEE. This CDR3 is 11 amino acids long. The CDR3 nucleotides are TGTGCCAGCGAAGGGGTCTATGGCTACACCTTC. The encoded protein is CASEGVYGYTF.

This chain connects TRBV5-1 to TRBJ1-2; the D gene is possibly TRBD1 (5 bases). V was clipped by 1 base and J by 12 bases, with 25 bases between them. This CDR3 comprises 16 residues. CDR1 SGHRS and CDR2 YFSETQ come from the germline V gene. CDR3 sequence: CASSLLGTRSVLGDTF. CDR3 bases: TGCGCCAGCAGCTTGCTGGGGACTAGGAGTGTGTTGGGTGACACCTTC.

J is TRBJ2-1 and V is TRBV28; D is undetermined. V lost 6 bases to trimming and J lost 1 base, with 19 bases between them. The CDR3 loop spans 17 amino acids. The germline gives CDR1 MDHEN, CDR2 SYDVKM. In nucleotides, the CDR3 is TGTGCCAGCAGGACCAGAACTACAGATCCGTCCTACAATGAGCAGTTCTTC. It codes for CASRTRTTDPSYNEQFF.

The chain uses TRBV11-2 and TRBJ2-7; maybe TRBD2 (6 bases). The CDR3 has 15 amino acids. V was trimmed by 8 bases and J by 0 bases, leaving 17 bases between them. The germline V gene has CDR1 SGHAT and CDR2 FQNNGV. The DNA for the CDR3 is TGTGCCAGCCGCCTCGGCCCCGGGAGCTCCTACGAGCAGTACTTC. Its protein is CASRLGPGSSYEQYF.

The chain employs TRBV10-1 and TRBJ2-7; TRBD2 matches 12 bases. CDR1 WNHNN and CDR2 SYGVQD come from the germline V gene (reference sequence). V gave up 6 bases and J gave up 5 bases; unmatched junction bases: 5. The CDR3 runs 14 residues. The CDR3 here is CASSRLAGDHEQYF. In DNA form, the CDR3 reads TGCGCCAGCAGCCGACTAGCGGGAGACCACGAGCAGTACTTC.

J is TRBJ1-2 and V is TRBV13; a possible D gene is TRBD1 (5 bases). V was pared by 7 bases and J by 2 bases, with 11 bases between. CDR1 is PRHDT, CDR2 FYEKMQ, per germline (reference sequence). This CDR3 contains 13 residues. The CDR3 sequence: CASTFGGNYGYTF. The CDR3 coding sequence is TGTGCCAGCACCTTTGGGGGGAACTATGGCTACACCTTC.

The CDR3 nucleotides are TGTGCCAGCTCACCCCCCCCTGCGGGTACAGATACGCAGTATTTT. This gives the protein CASSPPPAGTDTQYF. The chain has TRBV18 and TRBJ2-3; possible D gene TRBD2, 5 bases. Trimming took 3 bases from V and 3 from J, leaving 13 bases between them. Germline V gene sequence: CDR1 KGHSH, CDR2 LQKENI. The CDR3 sequence is 15 residues long.

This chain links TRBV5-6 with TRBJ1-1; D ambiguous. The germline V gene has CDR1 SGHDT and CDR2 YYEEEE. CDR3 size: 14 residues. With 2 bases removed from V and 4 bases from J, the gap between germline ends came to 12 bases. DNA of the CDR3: TGTGCCAGCAGCTTTTATTTGGGTTCCACTGAAGCTTTCTTT. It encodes CASSFYLGSTEAFF.